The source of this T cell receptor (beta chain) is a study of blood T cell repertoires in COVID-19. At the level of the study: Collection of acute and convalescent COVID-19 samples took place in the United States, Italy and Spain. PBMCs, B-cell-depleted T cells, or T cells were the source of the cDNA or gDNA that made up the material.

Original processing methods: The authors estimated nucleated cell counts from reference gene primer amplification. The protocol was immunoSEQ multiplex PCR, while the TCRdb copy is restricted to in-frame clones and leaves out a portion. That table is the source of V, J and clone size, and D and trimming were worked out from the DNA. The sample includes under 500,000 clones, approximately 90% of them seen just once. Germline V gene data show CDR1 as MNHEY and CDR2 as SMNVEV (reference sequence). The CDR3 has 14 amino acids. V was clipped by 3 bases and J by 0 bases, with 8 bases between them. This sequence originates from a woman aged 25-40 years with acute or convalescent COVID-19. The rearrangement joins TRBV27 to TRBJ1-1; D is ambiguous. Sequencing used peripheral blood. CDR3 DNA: TGTGCCAGCAGTTTCGGGGTTATGAACACTGAAGCTTTCTTT. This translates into CASSFGVMNTEAFF.